The sequence of this T cell receptor beta chain was determined in a study of T cell repertoires in cytomegalovirus infection. The wider study: It can be stated that public TCR beta signatures indicated CMV infection as well as a matching HLA type.

This clonotype was counted at least ten times. As yet, its antigen is unknown. TCRdb re-called the reads through MiXCR, storing one row per CDR3 protein. The sample contains roughly 200,000 distinct CDR3 sequences, more than 9% of which appear only once. V dropped 0 bases and J dropped 6; count of bases not matched to a gene: 6. The length of the CDR3 is 15 residues. Germline values: CDR1 MNHEY, CDR2 SVGEGT. Findings and caveats of the study: Dominant in the ex vivo response were TCR beta clonotypes restricted by HLA-C and specific for CMV.

The J gene is TRBJ2-7, the V gene TRBV6-2 or TRBV6-3, with TRBD2 identical over 9 bases. This receptor was obtained from a human donor in good health (CMV status not recorded). Some clones in this sample may be carry-over from other donors' samples. Sample: PBMCs. The CDR3 DNA is TGTGCCAGCAGTTACTCGAGCGGGGGGTCAGGCGAGCAGTACTTC. It specifies CASSYSSGGSGEQYF.